Below, one TCR beta chain is given with its context. This entry belongs to a study of blood T cell repertoires in COVID-19. Study context: Collection of acute and convalescent COVID-19 samples took place in the United States, Italy and Spain. PBMCs, B-cell-depleted T cells, or T cells were the source of the cDNA or gDNA that made up the material.

TCRdb's table, derived via immunoSEQ multiplex PCR, lists solely in-frame clones and lacks some. The repertoire includes 100,000 to 150,000 clones, 88% of them detected once, and 7.6% sits in the top ten. This clonotype was sampled from a man over 45 with acute or convalescent COVID-19. The specimen sequenced was peripheral blood.

CDR3 sequence: CASSITGMVTEAFF. The CDR3, as DNA: TGTGCCAGTAGTATTACAGGGATGGTGACTGAAGCTTTCTTT. The chain recombines TRBV19 with TRBJ1-1, with D perhaps matching TRBD1 (6 bases). V was shortened by 3 bases and J by 5 bases, with 13 bases between the two germline ends. Germline assignment: CDR1 LNHDA and CDR2 SQIVND (reference sequence). The CDR3 runs to 14 residues.